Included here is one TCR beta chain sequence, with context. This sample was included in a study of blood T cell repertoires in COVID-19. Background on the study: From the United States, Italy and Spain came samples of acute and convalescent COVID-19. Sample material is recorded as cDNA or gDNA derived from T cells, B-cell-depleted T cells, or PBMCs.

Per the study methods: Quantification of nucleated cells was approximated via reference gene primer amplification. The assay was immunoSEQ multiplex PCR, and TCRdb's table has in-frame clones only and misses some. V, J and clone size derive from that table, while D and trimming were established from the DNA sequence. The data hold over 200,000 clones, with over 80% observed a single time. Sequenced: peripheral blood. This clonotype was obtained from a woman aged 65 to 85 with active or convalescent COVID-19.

CDR3 sequence: CARSLDRGTDYGYTF. For the CDR3, the DNA is TGTGCCAGAAGCTTGGACAGGGGAACCGACTATGGCTACACCTTC. The V gene is TRBV5-3, the J gene TRBJ1-2; 7 positions agree with TRBD1. TRBV5-3 counts as an open reading frame of uncertain function. The length of the CDR3 is 15 residues. The V and J ends lost 0 bases and 3 bases, in that order; junction bases with no gene match: 5.